The sequence of this TCR beta chain was determined in a study of T cell responses to AZD1222 COVID-19 vaccine (dated by TCRdb to the early 2020s). Concerning the study at large: TCR sequencing covered fewer than 250 trial participants: around 210 given two doses of AZD1222 and 26 given two doses of MenACWY control vaccine. Trial participants were enrolled by age into subgroups of 18-55, 56-69 and 70-plus years, and around 150, 29 and 61 TCR-sequenced participants, respectively, were included in these subgroups. Results the study describes overall, beyond this receptor: No day 14 peak-response samples were available, so repertoires were characterized only after the peak T cell response. Conclusions about previously exposed vaccinees were limited because only five to seven AZD1222 recipients were SARS-CoV-2 seropositive at baseline. In the small 56-69-year group, the increase in depth fell short of significance, most likely because of low power. Epitopes outside the regions mutated in the B.1.351 and B.1.1.7 variants were reportedly recognized by nearly half of the unique spike-specific TCRs. After two AZD1222 doses, spike-specific TCR breadth and depth were significantly higher than at day 0 and than in MenACWY recipients. Participants were mostly white British and included more females than males, and it was suggested by the authors that clonal diversity may have been underestimated. CD4 TCRs associated with the vaccine covered the entire spike protein, and the dominant responses were in regions 160-218 and 743-854.

The germline V gene supplies CDR1 MNHNS and CDR2 SASEGT. The CDR3 goes from the cysteine to the phenylalanine over 16 residues. Only the CDR3 part of the read is kept: 48 bases, read in frame from the first base. The V and J ends are trimmed by 2 bases and 2 bases, leaving 14 bases between them. In the paper's terms, the time point label means: about 28 days (+/-7) after the second vaccine dose. AZD1222 recipients with second doses at about 4 weeks or about 12 weeks were pooled, because spike-specific TCR depth and breadth did not differ between schedules. Vaccinee samples were obtained from the UK trials COV001 and COV002, which included a single-blind randomized controlled phase 2/3 trial of AZD1222 (ChAdOx1 nCoV-19) in healthy adults. For TCRbeta chain sequencing, PBMC samples from trial participants were taken at day 0 and at day 28 after the second dose. Worth noting for this clone: Its recognized antigen is unknown. There are no base qualities to consult, and no much larger clone falls within one base.

The CDR3 regions of human TCRbeta chains were subjected to immunosequencing. In the source study's methods: TCRs in the repertoires were compared against a reference library of SARS-CoV-2-specific TCRs that had been generated with the MIRA antigen-specificity platform. Breadth was defined as the fraction of unique TCRs that were SARS-CoV-2-associated, and depth was defined as the fraction of total T cells that were SARS-CoV-2-associated. Each spike-specific TCR was assigned to its reactive spike region and to a CD4 or CD8 class using the MIRA data. Log10-transformed breadth and depth values were compared by one-way ANOVA with Sidak's multiple comparisons tests. Entries here come from immuneACCESS through TCRdb and include only in-frame sequences with V and J called. Some clones fail to appear in such tables; in the studies checked, an unresolved V gene covers under half of the shortfall, and the cause of the remainder is unknown. V, J and clone size are those of that table, while D and trimming were read from the DNA. The sample data list almost 95,000 clones, and roughly 85% of these were observed just once. Jointly, the top ten make up roughly 4.7% of the sample.

The TCR was taken from an adult who received the AZD1222 COVID-19 vaccine. The chain was built from TRBV6-1 and TRBJ2-3; TRBD2 is a weak D gene call, 6 bases matching. The source was peripheral blood, collected 28 days after the second AZD1222 dose. The CDR3 region: CASSELGGSITDTQYF. At the DNA level, the sequence is TGTGCCAGCAGTGAATTGGGGGGAAGCATCACAGATACGCAGTATTTT.